The following is a TCR beta chain sequence with its context. The PCR had 60 Vbeta and 13 Jbeta primers. The method was immunoSEQ multiplex PCR; TCRdb's version includes in-frame clones alone and lacks a portion of them. The sample includes about 130,000 clones. The sample is drawn from a study of cytomegalovirus exposure and HLA in healthy donors. The V gene lost 7 bases and the J gene lost 3 bases, with 7 bases spanning the gap. The CDR3 runs to 11 residues. Germline V gives CDR1 SNHLY, CDR2 FYNNEI. The origin of this receptor is a man aged 30 to 39 in good health and CMV-seronegative. The sample taken for sequencing was PBMCs. The chain combines TRBV2 with TRBJ2-7; D remains ambiguous. CDR3 loop: CASTAGYEQYF. The CDR3 nucleotides are TGTGCCAGCACGGCAGGCTACGAGCAGTACTTC.